A single sample is the source of the 16 T cell receptor beta chains below, sequenced in a study of blood T cell repertoires in COVID-19. Data came from immunoSEQ multiplex PCR; TCRdb stores just in-frame clones and leaves some out. The profile shows 100,000 to 150,000 clones, 80% to 85% of them singletons. The sample was peripheral blood. Receptors were obtained from a woman in her forties or fifties with acute or convalescent COVID-19.

J is TRBJ2-7 and V is TRBV2; D call uncertain. The CDR3 is 12 amino acids. In germline, CDR1 is SNHLY, CDR2 FYNNEI. Deletions cut 7 bases from V and 6 bases from J, with 13 bases between. Here the CDR3 DNA reads TGTGCCAGCACCCCGAGTCGAGTCGAGCAGTACTTC. It yields the protein CASTPSRVEQYF. Full variable domain (missing parts from reference TRBV2 and TRBJ2-7): EPEVTQTPSHQVTQMGQEVILRCVPISNHLYFYWYRQILGQKVEFLVSFYNNEISEKSEIFDDQFSVERPDGSNFTLKIRSTKLEDSAMYFCASTPSRVEQYFGPGTRLTVT.

The chain joins TRBV30 to TRBJ2-2, with D possibly matching TRBD2 (5 bases). CDR3 length: 15 amino acids. Trimming stripped 0 bases from V and 3 bases from J, with 11 bases between. The germline gives CDR1 GTSNPN, CDR2 SVGIG (reference sequence). The CDR3 region is CAWSVPGIDTGELFF. DNA of the CDR3: TGTGCCTGGAGTGTACCGGGGATCGACACCGGGGAGCTGTTTTTT.

This clone has just one count. This rearrangement joins TRBV6-5 to TRBJ1-2; tentatively, D is TRBD1 (5 bases). V dropped 0 bases and J dropped 7 bases, with 15 bases sitting between them. From germline, CDR1 is MNHEY and CDR2 SVGAGI. This CDR3 is 15 amino acids long. The CDR3 spells CASSYSARTSFGYTF. The CDR3, as DNA: TGTGCCAGCAGTTACTCGGCCCGGACAAGTTTTGGCTACACCTTC.

This sequence joins TRBV28 and TRBJ1-4; no clear D gene. V was clipped by 2 bases and J by 1 base, with 17 bases between them. Germline lookup yields CDR1 MDHEN and CDR2 SYDVKM. The CDR3 has 18 residues. CDR3 in DNA: TGTGCCAGCAGTTTACTCCGGGGTATGGGGAGAACTAATGAAAAACTGTTTTTT. It specifies CASSLLRGMGRTNEKLFF. The full variable domain, in which reference TRBV28 and TRBJ1-4 provide the parts outside the CDR3, is DVKVTQSSRYLVKRTGEKVFLECVQDMDHENMFWYRQDPGLGLRLIYFSYDVKMKEKGDIPEGYSVSREKKERFSLILESASTNQTSMYLCASSLLRGMGRTNEKLFFGSGTQLSVL.

The chain couples TRBV13 to TRBJ2-1; a weak D match, TRBD2 (6 bases). Germline CDR1 PRHDT, CDR2 FYEKMQ (reference sequence). The CDR3 is 16 amino acids. Trimming stripped 4 bases from V and 7 bases from J, with 20 bases between. In DNA, the CDR3 is TGTGCCAGCAGCTCCCCAACTAGCAAATTGGTAAATGAGCAGTTCTTC. Amino acids: CASSSPTSKLVNEQFF. Together with reference TRBV13 and TRBJ2-1, the CDR3 gives the full variable domain: AAGVIQSPRHLIKEKRETATLKCYPIPRHDTVYWYQQGPGQDPQFLISFYEKMQSDKGSIPDRFSAQQFSDYHSELNMSSLELGDSALYFCASSSPTSKLVNEQFFGPGTRLTVL.

Only one count was recorded for this clone. This sequence joins TRBV25-1 and TRBJ2-3; the match to TRBD2 covers 8 bases. J lost 2 bases, V lost 4 bases, and 2 bases had no gene match. The V gene's germline CDR1 is MGHDK and CDR2 SYGVNS. CDR3 size: 14 residues. The DNA of the CDR3 is TGTGCCAGCAGTGTAGCGGGGTACACAGATACGCAGTATTTT. Its translation is CASSVAGYTDTQYF.

The chain recombines TRBV7-3 with TRBJ2-6; no definite D call. With 1 base removed from V and 0 bases from J, the gap between germline ends came to 4 bases. CDR1 SGHTA and CDR2 FQGTGA come from the germline V gene. There are 15 residues in the CDR3. The CDR3 nucleotides are TGTGCCAGCAGCTTAAGGGCCTCTGGGGCCAACGTCCTGACTTTC. Protein: CASSLRASGANVLTF.

The chain employs TRBV7-9 and TRBJ1-2; 9 bases are a match to TRBD1. CDR3 length: 15 residues. Germline CDR1 is SEHNR and CDR2 is FQNEAQ (reference sequence). V trimming: 4 bases; J trimming: 4 bases; junction bases outside the gene matches: 7. The CDR3 DNA reads TGTGCCAGCAGCTCCCCGGGACAGGGCCCCTATGGCTACACCTTC. Translating gives CASSSPGQGPYGYTF.

V gene TRBV18 combines with J gene TRBJ2-1; 8 bases line up with TRBD2. Trimming at V came to 3 bases and at J to 7 bases, leaving 14 bases not matched to a gene. Germline V CDR1 and CDR2: KGHSH, LQKENI. The CDR3 length is 17 residues. The CDR3 region is CASSPVVAGRQLNEQFF. In DNA form, the CDR3 reads TGTGCCAGCTCACCTGTGGTAGCGGGGCGTCAACTTAATGAGCAGTTCTTC.

V usage is TRBV3-1 (or the pseudogene TRBV3-2) and J usage is TRBJ1-2, with 9 positions matching TRBD1. Germline loops: CDR1 LGHDT, CDR2 YNNKEL (reference sequence). The CDR3 is 15 amino acids. The ends lost 0 bases at V and 4 bases at J; junction bases unmatched: 3. CDR3 in amino acids: CASSQDTGGVYGYTF. For the CDR3, the DNA is TGTGCCAGCAGCCAAGACACAGGGGGCGTCTATGGCTACACCTTC.

The chain recombines TRBV13 with TRBJ2-2; D is perhaps TRBD2 (6 bases). The CDR3 contains 15 residues. Per the germline V gene, CDR1 is PRHDT and CDR2 is FYEKMQ (reference sequence). Trimming removed 0 bases from V and 4 bases from J, with 9 bases in between. The CDR3 spells CASSLGVSGTGELFF. The CDR3 DNA reads as TGTGCCAGCAGCTTAGGGGTTAGCGGCACCGGGGAGCTGTTTTTT. The full variable domain, its missing parts supplied by reference TRBV13 and TRBJ2-2, is AAGVIQSPRHLIKEKRETATLKCYPIPRHDTVYWYQQGPGQDPQFLISFYEKMQSDKGSIPDRFSAQQFSDYHSELNMSSLELGDSALYFCASSLGVSGTGELFFGEGSRLTVL.

The CDR3 nucleotides read TGTGCCAGCAGCGCCGGGACAGGGGCCAACCAGGCATATGGCTACACCTTC. As protein: CASSAGTGANQAYGYTF. This rearrangement joins TRBV9 to TRBJ1-2, with 10 bases identical to TRBD1. The germline CDR1 and CDR2 sequences are SGDLS and YYNGEE. The CDR3 length is 17 residues. Trimming at V came to 3 bases and at J to 5 bases, leaving 13 bases not matched to a gene.

The V and J genes are TRBV6-6 and TRBJ2-3; 8 bases fit TRBD1. V lost 4 bases to trimming and J lost 2 bases; unmatched junction nucleotides: 2. The CDR3 runs to 14 residues. Germline loops: CDR1 MNHNY, CDR2 SVGAGI (reference sequence). The CDR3: CASSWTGSTDTQYF. The CDR3 region has the DNA TGTGCCAGCAGTTGGACAGGGTCCACAGATACGCAGTATTTT.

The chain links TRBV28 to TRBJ2-6; 8 nucleotides agree with TRBD1. After removal of 5 bases from V and 0 bases from J, the junction contained 9 bases not matched to a gene. The CDR3 contains 18 residues. Germline CDR1 MDHEN, CDR2 SYDVKM. CDR3 sequence (DNA): TGTGCCAGCAGTCCCGGACAGGGAAAACCCTCTGGGGCCAACGTCCTGACTTTC. Amino acid sequence: CASSPGQGKPSGANVLTF.

This chain links TRBV7-8 with TRBJ1-6; TRBD1 aligns across 9 bases. V lost 2 bases, J lost 10 bases, and 3 bases stayed unmatched. Per the germline V gene, CDR1 is SGHVS and CDR2 is FQNEAQ. The CDR3 is 14 amino acids. CDR3 nucleotide sequence: TGTGCCAGCAGCTTAAACAGGGGGCAATCACCCCTCCACTTT. Translated, it gives CASSLNRGQSPLHF.

The chain carries TRBV4-1 and TRBJ1-2; D may be TRBD1 (5 bases). This CDR3 region has 14 residues. V dropped 1 base and J dropped 2 bases, with 8 bases sitting between them. Germline assignment: CDR1 MGHRA and CDR2 YSYEKL. The chain's CDR3 is CASSQGGGNYGYTF. The CDR3 nucleotides are TGCGCCAGCAGCCAAGGCGGGGGGAACTATGGCTACACCTTC.